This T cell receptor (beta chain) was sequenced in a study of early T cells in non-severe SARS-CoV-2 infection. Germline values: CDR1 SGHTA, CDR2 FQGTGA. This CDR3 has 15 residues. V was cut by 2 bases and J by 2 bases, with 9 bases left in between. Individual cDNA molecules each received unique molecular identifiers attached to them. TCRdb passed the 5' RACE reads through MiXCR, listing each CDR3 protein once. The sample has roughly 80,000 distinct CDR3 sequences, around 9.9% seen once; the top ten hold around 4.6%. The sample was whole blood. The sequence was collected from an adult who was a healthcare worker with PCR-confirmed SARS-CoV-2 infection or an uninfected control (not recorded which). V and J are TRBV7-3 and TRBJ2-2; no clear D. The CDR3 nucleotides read TGTGCCAGCAGCTTAGTCGGCGATAACACCGGGGAGCTGTTTTTT. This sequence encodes CASSLVGDNTGELFF.